This entry lists 5 T cell receptor beta chains sequenced from one sample in a study of T cell responses to AZD1222 COVID-19 vaccine. The method was immunoSEQ multiplex PCR; TCRdb's version includes in-frame clones alone and lacks a portion of them. The profile shows approximately 45,000 clones, about 87% of them singletons. This material consisted of peripheral blood, taken 28 days after the second AZD1222 dose. These receptors were collected from an adult who received the AZD1222 COVID-19 vaccine.

The DNA for the CDR3 is TGTGCCAGCAGTTTAAGGCACTCTGGAAACACCATATATTTT. It yields the protein CASSLRHSGNTIYF. This sequence joins TRBV28 and TRBJ1-3; no firm D call. V lost 2 bases, J lost 0 bases, and 5 bases lay in between. The length of the CDR3 is 14 residues. The germline V gene encodes CDR1 MDHEN and CDR2 SYDVKM.

This chain uses TRBV2 with TRBJ2-5; 8 positions match TRBD1. The V segment lost 7 bases and the J segment 3 bases; nucleotides outside the gene matches: 4. This CDR3 has 13 residues. The germline V gene has CDR1 SNHLY and CDR2 FYNNEI. The CDR3 nucleotides read TGTGCCAGCACGATGGACAGGGAAGAGACCCAGTACTTC. It encodes CASTMDREETQYF. Complete variable domain (other parts from reference TRBV2 and TRBJ2-5): EPEVTQTPSHQVTQMGQEVILRCVPISNHLYFYWYRQILGQKVEFLVSFYNNEISEKSEIFDDQFSVERPDGSNFTLKIRSTKLEDSAMYFCASTMDREETQYFGPGTRLLVL.

This clone came up once. This sequence joins TRBV5-1 and TRBJ2-3, with 10 nucleotides matching TRBD2. Unmatched junction bases numbered 6, after V lost 5 bases and J lost 0 bases. Germline lookup yields CDR1 SGHRS and CDR2 YFSETQ. This CDR3 comprises 16 residues. The chain's CDR3 is CASRTGTSDSTDTQYF. The CDR3 DNA reads as TGCGCCAGCAGAACCGGGACTAGCGACAGCACAGATACGCAGTATTTT.

This clone is large within its sample. The chain combines TRBV12-5 with TRBJ1-4; the match to TRBD1 covers 12 bases. Germline assignment: CDR1 LGHNT and CDR2 FRNRAP. The V gene end was trimmed by 1 base and the J gene end by 3 bases; junction bases not matched to a gene: 3. The CDR3 runs 17 residues. This CDR3 is CASGLGGTGGPNEKLFF. DNA of the CDR3: TGTGCTAGTGGTTTGGGTGGGACAGGGGGCCCTAATGAAAAACTGTTTTTT.

The rearrangement joins TRBV5-1 to TRBJ2-5; D remains unclear. The CDR3 extends over 11 amino acids. The V gene's germline CDR1 is SGHRS and CDR2 YFSETQ. With 6 bases removed from V and 5 bases from J, the gap between germline ends came to 8 bases. For the CDR3, the DNA is TGCGCCAGCAAAATAGGGGAGACCCAGTACTTC. Translation gives CASKIGETQYF.